This note documents a single TCR beta chain sequence. Its antigen is undetermined. This entry comes from a study of human T cells and chemical hapten exposure. Turning to the study itself: Alopecia areata, totalis or universalis affected patients, mainly female.

TCRdb redid the calling of the RACE reads with MiXCR, one entry per CDR3 protein. The data hold under 200,000 distinct CDR3 sequences, with almost 30% observed a single time. Time point defined: pre-sensitization, week 0. The treatment denotes: therapeutic diphenylcyclopropenone sensitization with weekly scalp DPC. Study-wide points: TCRs above 1 in 1000 frequency stayed constant with DPC sensitization. Expanded TCRs showed more large CDR3 clusters than pre-sensitization or healthy control sets.

The TCR sequence derives from a woman aged 30 to 39 with alopecia areata. Some clones in this sample may be carry-over from other donors' samples. Sequencing used whole blood, obtained in connection with sensitization to the hapten diphenylcyclopropenone (DPC).

The CDR3 DNA reads TGTGCCAGCAGCTTGAAGCGGTCGAACACCGGGGAGCTGTTTTTT. Amino acids: CASSLKRSNTGELFF. This chain connects TRBV7-8 to TRBJ2-2, with D maybe TRBD2 (5 bases). The CDR3 contains 15 residues. The V gene's germline CDR1 is SGHVS and CDR2 FQNEAQ. V was pared by 3 bases and J by 0 bases, with 8 bases between.